A single sample is the source of the 11 T cell receptor beta chains below, sequenced in a study of identical twins. A single record per CDR3 protein comes from TCRdb applying MiXCR to the 5' RACE reads. The sample has 510,000 or so distinct CDR3 sequences; roughly 15% are singletons. The sample also formed part of further work on yellow fever vaccine responses in identical twins.

Sequences were obtained from CD4+ T cells sorted from blood. Receptors were obtained from a woman under 30 in good health.

The V call is TRBV20-1, the J call TRBJ2-5, with 7 bases aligning to TRBD2. The CDR3 contains 15 residues. The trim removed 1 base at V and 3 bases at J, leaving 8 bases unmatched. Germline CDR1 DFQATT, CDR2 SNEGSKA (reference sequence). The CDR3 DNA reads as TGCAGTGCTAGAGGAGGAGGCGGGGGAGAAGAGACCCAGTACTTC. Protein sequence: CSARGGGGGEETQYF.

This clonotype occurred many times. The rearrangement uses TRBV5-1 and TRBJ1-4; D not certain. The CDR3 consists of 13 residues. Trimming removed 4 bases at V and 4 bases at J, with 8 bases between. Germline lookup yields CDR1 SGHRS and CDR2 YFSETQ. This CDR3 reads CASSVRDNEKLFF. Written as DNA, the CDR3 is TGCGCCAGCAGCGTCCGGGATAATGAAAAACTGTTTTTT.

This clonotype was counted only a few times. This chain joins TRBV19 and TRBJ2-2; 7 bases map to TRBD2. The V gene's germline CDR1 is LNHDA and CDR2 SQIVND (reference sequence). This CDR3 contains 13 residues. The V and J ends lost 4 bases and 7 bases, in that order; junction bases with no gene match: 3. Written as DNA, the CDR3 is TGTGCCAGTAGTAGTGTAGCGGGCGGGGAGCTGTTTTTT. It is translated as CASSSVAGGELFF.

This chain links TRBV24-1 with TRBJ2-7; 10 positions match TRBD1. Germline values: CDR1 KGHDR, CDR2 SFDVKD. The trim removed 6 bases at V and 7 bases at J, leaving 5 bases unmatched. The CDR3 runs to 13 residues. For the CDR3, the DNA is TGTGCCACCAGTAACCGGGACAGGGGTGAGCAGTACTTC. Protein product: CATSNRDRGEQYF.

The sample holds many counts of this clonotype. The J gene is TRBJ1-2, the V gene TRBV5-6, with D maybe TRBD1 (5 bases). The V and J ends lost 2 bases and 6 bases respectively, with 8 bases between them. This CDR3 is 12 amino acids long. In germline, CDR1 is SGHDT, CDR2 YYEEEE. The CDR3 here is CASSLAGDGYTF. The CDR3 nucleotides read TGTGCCAGCAGCTTAGCGGGGGATGGCTACACCTTC.

The chain links TRBV9 to TRBJ2-5, with 7 bases aligning to TRBD1. Germline trimming cut 3 bases from V and 2 bases from J; bases unmatched to any gene: 4. Germline-derived CDR1 and CDR2 are SGDLS and YYNGEE. This CDR3 is 14 amino acids long. CDR3 nucleotides: TGTGCCAGCAGCGCTAGGACAGGACAAGAGACCCAGTACTTC. Its translation is CASSARTGQETQYF.

The rearrangement joins TRBV20-1 to TRBJ1-6; no clear D gene. Germline V lookup: CDR1 DFQATT, CDR2 SNEGSKA (reference sequence). The CDR3 contains 13 residues. V gave up 7 bases and J gave up 7 bases, with 14 bases separating them. CDR3 nucleotide sequence: TGCAGTGGAAAGGAGGACGGCAATTCACCCCTCCACTTT. This codes for CSGKEDGNSPLHF.

This clonotype was seen a handful of times. The rearrangement joins TRBV12-3 or TRBV12-4 to TRBJ2-3; 9 positions match TRBD2. The CDR3 covers 18 residues. Trimming at V came to 5 bases and at J to 3 bases, leaving 15 bases not matched to a gene. In DNA, the CDR3 is TGTGCCAGCAGTCCGGGACTAGCTCCCCACAAGGCGACAGATACGCAGTATTTT. Its translation: CASSPGLAPHKATDTQYF.

V is TRBV5-1 and J is TRBJ2-7, with D unclear. This CDR3 spans 16 amino acids. V was trimmed by 4 bases and J by 4 bases, leaving 21 bases between them. Germline-derived CDR1 and CDR2 are SGHRS and YFSETQ. CDR3 loop: CASSAGPANTIYEQYV. In nucleotides, the CDR3 is TGCGCCAGCAGCGCCGGGCCAGCCAACACTATTTACGAGCAGTACGTC.

The chain has TRBV5-1 and TRBJ1-3; D not certain. This CDR3 region has 15 residues. V was cut by 5 bases and J by 2 bases, with 14 bases left in between. CDR1 is SGHRS, CDR2 YFSETQ, per germline. CDR3 region: CASSQQALTGNTIYF. The CDR3 DNA follows: TGCGCCAGCAGTCAACAAGCACTGACTGGAAACACCATATATTTT.

This clonotype was counted between two and nine times. This sequence joins TRBV5-1 and TRBJ2-7, with 9 nucleotides matching TRBD2. The trim removed 4 bases at V and 3 bases at J, leaving 5 bases unmatched. The germline V gene encodes CDR1 SGHRS and CDR2 YFSETQ. The CDR3 covers 14 residues. CDR3 in DNA: TGCGCCAGCAGCGTTGTAGCGGGAGACTACGAGCAGTACTTC. This sequence encodes CASSVVAGDYEQYF.